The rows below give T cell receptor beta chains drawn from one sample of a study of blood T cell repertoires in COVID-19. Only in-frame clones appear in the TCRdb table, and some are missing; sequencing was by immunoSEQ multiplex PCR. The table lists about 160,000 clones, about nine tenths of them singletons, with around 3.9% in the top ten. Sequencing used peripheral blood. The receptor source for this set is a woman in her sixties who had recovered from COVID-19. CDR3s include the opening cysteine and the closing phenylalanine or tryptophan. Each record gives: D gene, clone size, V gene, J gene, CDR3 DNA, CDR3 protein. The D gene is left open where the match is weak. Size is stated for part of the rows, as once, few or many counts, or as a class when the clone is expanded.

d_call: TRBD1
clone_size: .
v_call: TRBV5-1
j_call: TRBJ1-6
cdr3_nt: TGCGCCAGCAGCACCGAACCGGGACAGAATTCACCCCTCCACTTT
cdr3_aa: CASSTEPGQNSPLHF

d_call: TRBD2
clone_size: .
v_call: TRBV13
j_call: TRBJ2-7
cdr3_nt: TGTGCCAGCAGCCTCTCTAGCGGAGAGATCGAGCAGTACTTC
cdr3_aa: CASSLSSGEIEQYF

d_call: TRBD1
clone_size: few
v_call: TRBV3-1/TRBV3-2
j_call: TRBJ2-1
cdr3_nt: TGTGCCAGCAGCCTGGACAGGGAGAGGCTCAATGAGCAGTTCTTC
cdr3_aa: CASSLDRERLNEQFF

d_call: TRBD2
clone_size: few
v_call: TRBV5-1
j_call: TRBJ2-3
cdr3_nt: TGCGCCAGCAGCTTGATGTTCGGGGGGGATACGCAGTATTTT
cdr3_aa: CASSLMFGGDTQYF

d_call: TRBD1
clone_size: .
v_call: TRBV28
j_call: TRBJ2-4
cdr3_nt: TGTGCCAGCAGTCCGGGACAGGGACCGGACATTCAGTACTTC
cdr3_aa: CASSPGQGPDIQYF

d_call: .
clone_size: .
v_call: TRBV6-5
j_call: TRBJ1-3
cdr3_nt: TGTGCCAGCAACTCAGGGGCGGGAAACACCATATATTTT
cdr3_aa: CASNSGAGNTIYF

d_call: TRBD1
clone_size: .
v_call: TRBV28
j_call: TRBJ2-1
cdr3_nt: TGTGCCAGCAACGGGGCAGGGGGATACAATGAGCAGTTCTTC
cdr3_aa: CASNGAGGYNEQFF

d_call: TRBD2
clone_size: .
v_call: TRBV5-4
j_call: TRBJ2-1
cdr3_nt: TGTGCCAGCAGCTTGCAGCGGGGGGGAATCCATGAGCAGTTCTTC
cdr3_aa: CASSLQRGGIHEQFF

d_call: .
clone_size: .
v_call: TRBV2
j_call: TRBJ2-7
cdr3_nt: TGTGCCAGCAGTGGGTCGGGTTTAGAGCAGTACTTC
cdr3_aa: CASSGSGLEQYF

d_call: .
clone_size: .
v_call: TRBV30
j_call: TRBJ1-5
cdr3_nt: TGTGCCTGGAGTCGGACAGCGTATCAGCCCCAGCATTTT
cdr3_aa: CAWSRTAYQPQHF

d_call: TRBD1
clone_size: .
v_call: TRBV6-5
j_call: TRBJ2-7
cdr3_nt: TGTGCCAGCAGACGACAGGGCCAAAGCTCCTACGAGCAGTACTTC
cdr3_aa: CASRRQGQSSYEQYF

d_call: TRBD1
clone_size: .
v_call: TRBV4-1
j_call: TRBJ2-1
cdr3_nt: TGCGCCAGCAGCCAAACCCCGGGACAGGGAGAATACAATGAGCAGTTCTTC
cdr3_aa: CASSQTPGQGEYNEQFF

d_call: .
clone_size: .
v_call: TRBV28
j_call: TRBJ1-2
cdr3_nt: TGTGCCAGCAGTCTCGGCAGGGTTGACTATGGCTACACCTTC
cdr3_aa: CASSLGRVDYGYTF

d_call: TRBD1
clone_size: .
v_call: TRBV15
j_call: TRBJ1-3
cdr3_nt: TGTGCCACCAGCAGACAGGGGGCAGGTGGAAACACCATATATTTT
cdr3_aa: CATSRQGAGGNTIYF

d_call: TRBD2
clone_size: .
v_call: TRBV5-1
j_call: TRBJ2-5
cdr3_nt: TGCGCCAGCAGCTTGGGGCTAGCGGAGCCCAACCAAGAGACCCAGTACTTC
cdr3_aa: CASSLGLAEPNQETQYF

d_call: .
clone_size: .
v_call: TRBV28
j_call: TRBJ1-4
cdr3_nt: TGTGCCAGCCTGGGGGGGGGCGGTGGAGAAAAACTGTTTTTT
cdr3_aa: CASLGGGGGEKLFF

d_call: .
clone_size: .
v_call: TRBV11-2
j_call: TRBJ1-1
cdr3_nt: TGTGCCAGCAGCTTAGCGACATACACTGAAGCTTTCTTT
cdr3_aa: CASSLATYTEAFF

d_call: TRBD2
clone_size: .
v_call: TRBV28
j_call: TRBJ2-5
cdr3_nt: TGTGCCAGCAGCTCTCCTGGACTAGCTGGGGAGACCCAGTACTTC
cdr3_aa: CASSSPGLAGETQYF

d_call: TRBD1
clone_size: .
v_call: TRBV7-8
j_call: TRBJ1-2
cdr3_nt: TGTGCCAGCAGCTTAGCTCGCCGATTTGGGACAGGCGATGGCTACACCTTC
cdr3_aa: CASSLARRFGTGDGYTF

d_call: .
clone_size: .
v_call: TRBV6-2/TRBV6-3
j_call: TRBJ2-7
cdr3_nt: TGTGCCAGCACCCCACCTCCTAGTGGTTGGTCCTACGAGCAGTACTTC
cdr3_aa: CASTPPPSGWSYEQYF

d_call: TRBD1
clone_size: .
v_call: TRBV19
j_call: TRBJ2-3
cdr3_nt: TGTGCCAGTAGTATAGGGGCAGGGGGCATCACAGATACGCAGTATTTT
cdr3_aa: CASSIGAGGITDTQYF

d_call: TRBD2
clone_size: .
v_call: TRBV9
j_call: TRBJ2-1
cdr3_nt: TGTGCCAGCAGCGTAGAGTCTAGCGGGGGGGTCTACAATGAGCAGTTCTTC
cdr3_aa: CASSVESSGGVYNEQFF

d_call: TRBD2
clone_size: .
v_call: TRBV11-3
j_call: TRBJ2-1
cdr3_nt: TGTGCCAGCAGCTTCGGGACTAGCGGGGGGGGTAATGAGCAGTTCTTC
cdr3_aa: CASSFGTSGGGNEQFF

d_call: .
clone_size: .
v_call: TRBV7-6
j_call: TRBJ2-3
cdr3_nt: TGTGCCAGCAGCGAGTGGACAGTTTCGGAAGATACGCAGTATTTT
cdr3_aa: CASSEWTVSEDTQYF

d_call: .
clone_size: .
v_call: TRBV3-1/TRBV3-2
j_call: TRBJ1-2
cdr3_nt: TGTGCCAGCAGTTCAAACAGGGAAGCCTATGGCTACACCTTC
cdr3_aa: CASSSNREAYGYTF

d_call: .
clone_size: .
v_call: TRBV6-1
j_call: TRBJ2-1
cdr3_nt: TGTGCCAGCAGTGAATTCGCTCAGGGGAGATCCTACAATGAGCAGTTCTTC
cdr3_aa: CASSEFAQGRSYNEQFF

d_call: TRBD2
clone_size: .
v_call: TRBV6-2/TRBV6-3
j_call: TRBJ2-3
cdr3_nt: TGTGCCAGCAGTCCCCAGGAACTAGCGGGGGTCACAGATACGCAGTATTTT
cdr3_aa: CASSPQELAGVTDTQYF

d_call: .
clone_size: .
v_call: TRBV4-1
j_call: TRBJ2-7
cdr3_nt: TGCGCCAGCAGCCAAACTTGGGGGGTGTACGAGCAGTACTTC
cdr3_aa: CASSQTWGVYEQYF

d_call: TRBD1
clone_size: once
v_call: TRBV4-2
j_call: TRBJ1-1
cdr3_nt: TGTGCCAGCAGCCGAGGACCTACGACAGGGATAATGAACACTGAAGCTTTCTTT
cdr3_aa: CASSRGPTTGIMNTEAFF

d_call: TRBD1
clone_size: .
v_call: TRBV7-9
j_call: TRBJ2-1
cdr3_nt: TGTGCCAGCAGATCTACAGGGGGCGGAGAGCAGTTCTTC
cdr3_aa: CASRSTGGGEQFF

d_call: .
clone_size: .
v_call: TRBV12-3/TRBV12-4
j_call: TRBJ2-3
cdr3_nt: TGTGCCAGCAGTTCCACGGTCACAGATACGCAGTATTTT
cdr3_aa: CASSSTVTDTQYF

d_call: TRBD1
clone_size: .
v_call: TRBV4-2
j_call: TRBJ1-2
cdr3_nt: TGTGCCAGCAGCCAAGATTTTAACAGGGACAGTGGCTACACCTTC
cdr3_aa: CASSQDFNRDSGYTF

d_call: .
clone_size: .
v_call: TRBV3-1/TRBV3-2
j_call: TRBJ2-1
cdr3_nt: TGTGCCAGCAGCCAAGGACTATCATCCTACAATGAGCAGTTCTTC
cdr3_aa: CASSQGLSSYNEQFF

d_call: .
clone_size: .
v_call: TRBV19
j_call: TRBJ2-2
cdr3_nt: TGTGCCAGTAGTATTTGGCTAGAGAACACCGGGGAGCTGTTTTTT
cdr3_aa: CASSIWLENTGELFF

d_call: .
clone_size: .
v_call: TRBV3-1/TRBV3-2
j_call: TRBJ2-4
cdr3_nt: TGTGCCAGACTCCCCCGGGGGAAGGTGGGCAAAAACATTCAGTACTTC
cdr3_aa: CARLPRGKVGKNIQYF

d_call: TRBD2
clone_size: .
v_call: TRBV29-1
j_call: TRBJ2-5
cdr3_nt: TGCAGCGCCGGACTAGCGGATCGCCAAGAGACCCAGTACTTC
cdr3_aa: CSAGLADRQETQYF

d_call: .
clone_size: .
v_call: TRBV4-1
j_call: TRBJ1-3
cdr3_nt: TGCGCCAGCAGCCAACGGGACACCGCCTCCATTCGTGGAAACACCATATATTTT
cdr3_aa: CASSQRDTASIRGNTIYF

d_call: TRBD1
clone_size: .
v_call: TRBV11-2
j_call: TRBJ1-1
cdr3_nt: TGTGCCAGCAGCCCGGGACAGATTCAAGAAGCTTTCTTT
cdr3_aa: CASSPGQIQEAFF

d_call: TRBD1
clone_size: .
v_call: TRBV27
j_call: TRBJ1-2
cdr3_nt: TGTGCCAGCAGTTTAGACAGGGGGGGATACTATGGCTACACCTTC
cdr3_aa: CASSLDRGGYYGYTF

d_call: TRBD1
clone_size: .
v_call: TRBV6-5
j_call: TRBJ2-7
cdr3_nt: TGTGCCAGCAGGGGGGAAGACAGGGGGTCCTACGAGCAGTACTTC
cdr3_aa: CASRGEDRGSYEQYF

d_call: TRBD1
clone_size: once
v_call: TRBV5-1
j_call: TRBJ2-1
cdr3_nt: TGCGCCAGCAAAGGGACAGCAAACAATGAGCAGTTCTTC
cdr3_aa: CASKGTANNEQFF

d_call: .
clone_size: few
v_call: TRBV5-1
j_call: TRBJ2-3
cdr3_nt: TGCGCCAGCAGCTTGGAGGGAGGCCCCACAGATACGCAGTATTTT
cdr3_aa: CASSLEGGPTDTQYF

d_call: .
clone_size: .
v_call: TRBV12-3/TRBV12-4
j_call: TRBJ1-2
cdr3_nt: TGTGCCAGCAGTTTATTGGTTGGGACACAGGCCTTC
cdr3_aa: CASSLLVGTQAF

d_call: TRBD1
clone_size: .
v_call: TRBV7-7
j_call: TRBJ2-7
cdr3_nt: TGTGCCAGCAGCTTCGGGACAGGGGGATCCTACGAGCAGTACTTC
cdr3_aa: CASSFGTGGSYEQYF

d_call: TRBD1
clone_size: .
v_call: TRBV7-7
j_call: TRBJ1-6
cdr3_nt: TGTGCTAGCAGCTCCCTTCCACAGGGGGCGGCACGAAATTTATCACCCCTCCACTTT
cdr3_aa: CASSSLPQGAARNLSPLHF

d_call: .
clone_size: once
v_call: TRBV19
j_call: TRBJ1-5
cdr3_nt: TGTGCCAGTAGTATAGGGCAGGGAGGTAATCAGCCCCAGCATTTT
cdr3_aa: CASSIGQGGNQPQHF

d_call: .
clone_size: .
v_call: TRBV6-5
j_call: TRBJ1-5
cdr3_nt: TGTGCCAATGGGAGGGGATCGTTGGATCAGCCCCAGCATTTT
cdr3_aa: CANGRGSLDQPQHF

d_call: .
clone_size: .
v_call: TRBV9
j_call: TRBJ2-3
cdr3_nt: TGTGCCAGCAGCGTAGGGCAGACAGATACGCAGTATTTT
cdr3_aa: CASSVGQTDTQYF

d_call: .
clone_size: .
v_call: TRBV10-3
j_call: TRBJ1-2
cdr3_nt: TGTGCCATCAGGAAGACGGAGGCGGATGGCTACACCTTC
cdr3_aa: CAIRKTEADGYTF

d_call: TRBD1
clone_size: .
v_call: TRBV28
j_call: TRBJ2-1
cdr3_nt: TGTGCCACCACGAGTTTGGACAGGGGTTACAATGAGCAGTTCTTC
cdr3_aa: CATTSLDRGYNEQFF

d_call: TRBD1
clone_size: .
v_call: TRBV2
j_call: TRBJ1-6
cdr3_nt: TGTGCCAGCAGCCCCTCAGGGGGCTATAATTCACCCCTCCACTTT
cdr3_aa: CASSPSGGYNSPLHF

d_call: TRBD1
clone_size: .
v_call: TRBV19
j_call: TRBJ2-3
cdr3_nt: TGTGCCAGTAGTATAGTTTGGGCTCAGGGGGCAGATACGCAGTATTTT
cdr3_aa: CASSIVWAQGADTQYF

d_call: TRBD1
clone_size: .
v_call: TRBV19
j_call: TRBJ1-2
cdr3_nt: TGTGCCAGTAGCCTCAATCAGGGGGCTAACTATGGCTACACCTTC
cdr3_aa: CASSLNQGANYGYTF

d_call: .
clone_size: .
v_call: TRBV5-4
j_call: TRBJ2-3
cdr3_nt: TGTGCCAGCAGCTTGGCCGTTGCGGGGCCCAGCACAGATACGCAGTATTTT
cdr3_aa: CASSLAVAGPSTDTQYF

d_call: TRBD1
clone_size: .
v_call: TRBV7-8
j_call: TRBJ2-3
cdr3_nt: TGTGCCAGCTCAAGGGGACAGCCAAGCACAGATACGCAGTATTTT
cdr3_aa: CASSRGQPSTDTQYF

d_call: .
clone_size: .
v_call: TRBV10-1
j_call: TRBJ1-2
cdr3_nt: TGCGCCAGCAGTGACGGTTCTAACTATGGCTACACCTTC
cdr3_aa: CASSDGSNYGYTF

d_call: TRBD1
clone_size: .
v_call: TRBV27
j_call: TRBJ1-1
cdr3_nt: TGTGCCAGTACCAGACAGGGGTTGAACACTGAAGCTTTCTTT
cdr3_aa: CASTRQGLNTEAFF

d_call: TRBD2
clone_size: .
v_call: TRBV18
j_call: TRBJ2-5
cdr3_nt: TGTGCCAGCTCCCCGGGACTAGCGGTGGAGACCCAGTACTTC
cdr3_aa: CASSPGLAVETQYF

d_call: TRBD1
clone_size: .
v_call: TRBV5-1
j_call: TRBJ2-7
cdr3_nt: TGCGCCAGCAGCTCTCAAGGGGGCGCAGAAAGTCTGTACTTC
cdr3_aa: CASSSQGGAESLYF